Sequencing of this T cell receptor beta chain was carried out in a study of cytotoxic CD8 clonotypes in ibrutinib-treated CLL. Study as a whole: Within the patient group, some 11 were relapsed/refractory and roughly 15 treatment-naive, and approximately 17 were IGHV unmutated. On average, over 90,000 productive rearrangements and more than 200,000 productive templates per sample. Whole-study findings and limits: In comparison with age-matched healthy donors, baseline clonality was higher and tracked circulating CD8+ T-cell counts.

CDR1 is SGHNT and CDR2 is YYREEE in the germline V gene (reference sequence). V lost 3 bases, J lost 0 bases, and 18 bases lay in between. The CDR3 has 17 residues. With regard to this clone: Its antigen is unidentified.

The table came from immunoSEQ multiplex PCR; TCRdb's copy has only in-frame clones and leaves some out. The sample lists roughly 220,000 clones; 79% were seen once. The receptor comes from a human donor with chronic lymphocytic leukemia. The chain uses TRBV5-4 and TRBJ1-1, with D maybe TRBD1 (6 bases). This specimen was PBMCs, taken after 12 months of ibrutinib treatment. CDR3 coding DNA: TGTGCCAGCAGCTCGCCACTCACAGGACAGCTGAACACTGAAGCTTTCTTT. Encoded protein: CASSSPLTGQLNTEAFF.